This TCR beta chain was documented in a study of OX40 agonist ivuxolimab in advanced cancers. Study background: Partial responses occurred in three patients (one hepatocellular carcinoma, two cutaneous melanoma).

Note on this clone: Its antigen is still unknown.

The V gene lost 6 bases and the J gene lost 4 bases, with 12 bases spanning the gap. This CDR3 has 13 amino acids. CDR1 and CDR2 from the germline V gene are MNHEY and SVGAGI. Assay: immunoSEQ multiplex PCR; the TCRdb copy retains only in-frame clones and omits some. The sample shows tens of thousands of clones, roughly 90% of them seen only once. Broader study findings: There were also nonresponders showing low normalized T-cell clonal expansion.

The sequencing used CD4+ or CD8+ T cells sorted from blood, collected in a trial of the OX40 agonist ivuxolimab. The chain couples TRBV6-5 to TRBJ2-5; a possible D gene is TRBD1 (6 bases). This clonotype was sampled from an adult with an advanced solid tumor such as melanoma, head and neck, liver or kidney cancer. CDR3 residues: CASSPPGVETQYF. The CDR3 DNA reads TGTGCCAGCAGCCCCCCAGGGGTAGAGACCCAGTACTTC.